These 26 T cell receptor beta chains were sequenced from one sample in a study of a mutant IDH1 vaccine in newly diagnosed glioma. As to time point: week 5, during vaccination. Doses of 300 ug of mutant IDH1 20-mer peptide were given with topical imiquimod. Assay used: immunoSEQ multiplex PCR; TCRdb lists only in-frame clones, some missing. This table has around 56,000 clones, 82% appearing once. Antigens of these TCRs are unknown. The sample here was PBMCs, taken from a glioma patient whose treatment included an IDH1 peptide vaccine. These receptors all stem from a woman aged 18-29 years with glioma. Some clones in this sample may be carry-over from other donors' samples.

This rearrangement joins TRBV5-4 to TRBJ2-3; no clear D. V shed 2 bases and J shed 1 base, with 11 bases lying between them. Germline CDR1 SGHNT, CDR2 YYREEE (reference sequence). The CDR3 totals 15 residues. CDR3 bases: TGTGCCAGCAGCTTCAGGTCTTCCCGCACAGATACGCAGTATTTT. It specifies CASSFRSSRTDTQYF.

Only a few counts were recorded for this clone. CDR3 sequence: CSARTGDGYTF. The CDR3 bases are TGCAGTGCAAGGACAGGGGATGGCTACACCTTC. The chain carries TRBV20-1 and TRBJ1-2, with 9 bases aligning to TRBD1. CDR1 is DFQATT and CDR2 is SNEGSKA in the germline V gene (reference sequence). The CDR3 consists of 11 residues. V lost 6 bases and J lost 6; bases outside the gene matches: 2.

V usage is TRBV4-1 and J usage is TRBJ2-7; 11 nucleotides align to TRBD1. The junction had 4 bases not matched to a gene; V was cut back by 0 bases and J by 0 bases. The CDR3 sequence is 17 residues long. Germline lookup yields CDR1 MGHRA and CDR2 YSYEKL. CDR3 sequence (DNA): TGCGCCAGCAGCCAAGATTCCGGGACAGGGGGCTCCTACGAGCAGTACTTC. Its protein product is CASSQDSGTGGSYEQYF.

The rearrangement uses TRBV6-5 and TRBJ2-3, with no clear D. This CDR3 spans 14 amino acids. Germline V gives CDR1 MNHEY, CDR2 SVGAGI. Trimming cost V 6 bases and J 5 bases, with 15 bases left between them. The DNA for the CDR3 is TGTGCCAGCAGCCCTCGCCCGACTGGAGATACGCAGTATTTT. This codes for CASSPRPTGDTQYF.

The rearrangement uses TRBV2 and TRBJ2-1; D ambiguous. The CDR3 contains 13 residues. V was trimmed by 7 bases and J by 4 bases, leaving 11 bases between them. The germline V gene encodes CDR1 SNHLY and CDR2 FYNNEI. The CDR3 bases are TGTGCCAGCAAGACATACCTTTACAATGAGCAGTTCTTC. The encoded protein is CASKTYLYNEQFF. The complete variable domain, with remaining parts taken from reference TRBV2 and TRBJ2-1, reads EPEVTQTPSHQVTQMGQEVILRCVPISNHLYFYWYRQILGQKVEFLVSFYNNEISEKSEIFDDQFSVERPDGSNFTLKIRSTKLEDSAMYFCASKTYLYNEQFFGPGTRLTVL.

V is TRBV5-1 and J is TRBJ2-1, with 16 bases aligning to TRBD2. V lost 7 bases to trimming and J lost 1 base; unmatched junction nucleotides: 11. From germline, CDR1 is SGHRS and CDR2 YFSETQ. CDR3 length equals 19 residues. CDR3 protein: CASRSPGLAGGASYNEQFF. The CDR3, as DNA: TGCGCCAGCCGTTCCCCGGGACTAGCGGGGGGGGCTTCCTACAATGAGCAGTTCTTC. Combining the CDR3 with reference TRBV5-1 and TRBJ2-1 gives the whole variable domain KAGVTQTPRYLIKTRGQQVTLSCSPISGHRSVSWYQQTPGQGLQFLFEYFSETQRNKGNFPGRFSGRQFSNSRSEMNVSTLELGDSALYLCASRSPGLAGGASYNEQFFGPGTRLTVL.

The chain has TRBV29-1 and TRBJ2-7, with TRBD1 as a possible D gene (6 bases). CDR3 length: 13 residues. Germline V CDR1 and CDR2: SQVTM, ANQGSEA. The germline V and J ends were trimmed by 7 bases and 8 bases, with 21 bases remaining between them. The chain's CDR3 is CSGTTVGGGKQYF. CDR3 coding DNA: TGCAGCGGCACGACCGTAGGGGGTGGAAAGCAGTACTTC.

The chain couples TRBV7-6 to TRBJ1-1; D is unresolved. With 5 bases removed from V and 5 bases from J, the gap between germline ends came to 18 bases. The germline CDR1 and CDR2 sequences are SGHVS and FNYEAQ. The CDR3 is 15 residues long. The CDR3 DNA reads TGTGCCAGCAGCGTTAGAGGTGCAGAGAGTACTGAAGCTTTCTTT. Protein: CASSVRGAESTEAFF.

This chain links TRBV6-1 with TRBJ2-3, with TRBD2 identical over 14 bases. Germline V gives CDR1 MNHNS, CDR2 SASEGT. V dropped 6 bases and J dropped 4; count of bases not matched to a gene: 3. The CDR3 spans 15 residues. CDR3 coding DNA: TGTGCCAGCAGGGGGACTAGCGGGAGCTCAGATACGCAGTATTTT. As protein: CASRGTSGSSDTQYF.

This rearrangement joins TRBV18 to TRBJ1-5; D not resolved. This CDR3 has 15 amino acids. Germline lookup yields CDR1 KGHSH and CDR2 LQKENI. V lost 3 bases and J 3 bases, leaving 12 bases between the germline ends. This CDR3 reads CASSPPGNSNQPQHF. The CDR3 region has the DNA TGTGCCAGCTCACCCCCGGGGAACTCCAATCAGCCCCAGCATTTT.

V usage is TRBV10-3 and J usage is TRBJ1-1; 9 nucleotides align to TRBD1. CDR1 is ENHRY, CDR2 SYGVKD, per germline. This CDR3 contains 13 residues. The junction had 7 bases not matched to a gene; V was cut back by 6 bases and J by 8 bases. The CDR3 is CAISPGQGREAFF. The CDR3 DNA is TGTGCCATCAGCCCGGGACAGGGACGCGAAGCTTTCTTT.

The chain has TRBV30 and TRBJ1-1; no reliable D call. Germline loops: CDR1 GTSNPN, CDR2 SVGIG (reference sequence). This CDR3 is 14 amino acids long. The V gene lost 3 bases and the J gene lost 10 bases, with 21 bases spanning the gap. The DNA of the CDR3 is TGTGCCTGGAGACCTAATTTGGGGAAGTTGCGAGCTTTCTTT. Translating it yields CAWRPNLGKLRAFF.

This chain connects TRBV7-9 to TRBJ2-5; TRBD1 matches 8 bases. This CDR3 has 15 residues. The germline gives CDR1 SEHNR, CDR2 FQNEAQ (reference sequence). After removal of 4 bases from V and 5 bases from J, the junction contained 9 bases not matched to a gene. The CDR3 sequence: CASSSWTGLMETQYF. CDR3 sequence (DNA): TGTGCCAGCAGCTCCTGGACAGGGTTAATGGAGACCCAGTACTTC.

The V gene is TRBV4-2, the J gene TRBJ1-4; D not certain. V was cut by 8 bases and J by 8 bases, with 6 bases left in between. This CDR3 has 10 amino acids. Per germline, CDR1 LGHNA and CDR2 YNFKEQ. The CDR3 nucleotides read TGTGCCAGCGGCGGCGAAAAACTGTTTTTT. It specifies CASGGEKLFF.

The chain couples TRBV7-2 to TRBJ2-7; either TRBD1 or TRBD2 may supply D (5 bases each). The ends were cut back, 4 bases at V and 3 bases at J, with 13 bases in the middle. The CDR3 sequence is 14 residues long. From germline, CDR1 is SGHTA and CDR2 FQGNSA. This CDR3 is CASSSHGTNYEQYF. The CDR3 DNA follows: TGTGCCAGCAGCTCCCACGGGACCAACTACGAGCAGTACTTC.

CDR3 amino acids: CASSPLFGDQPQHF. The CDR3 bases are TGTGCCAGCAGCCCTTTATTCGGGGATCAGCCCCAGCATTTT. The chain is built from TRBV7-9 and TRBJ1-5; unclear D gene. CDR1 is SEHNR and CDR2 is FQNEAQ in the germline V gene (reference sequence). Trimming left V 5 bases short and J 5 bases short, with 13 bases between. The CDR3 totals 14 residues.

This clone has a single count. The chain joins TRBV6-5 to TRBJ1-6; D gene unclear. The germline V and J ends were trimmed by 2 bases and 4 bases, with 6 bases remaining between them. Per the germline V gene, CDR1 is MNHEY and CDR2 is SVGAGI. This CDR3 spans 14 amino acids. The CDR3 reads CASSYKTYNSPLHF. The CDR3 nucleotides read TGTGCCAGCAGTTACAAGACTTATAATTCACCCCTCCACTTT.

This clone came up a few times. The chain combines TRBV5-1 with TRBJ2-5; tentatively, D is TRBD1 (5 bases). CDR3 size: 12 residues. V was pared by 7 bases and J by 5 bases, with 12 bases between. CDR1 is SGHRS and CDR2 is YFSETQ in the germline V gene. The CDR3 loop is CASGPGQETQYF. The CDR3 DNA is TGCGCCAGCGGCCCAGGGCAGGAGACCCAGTACTTC.

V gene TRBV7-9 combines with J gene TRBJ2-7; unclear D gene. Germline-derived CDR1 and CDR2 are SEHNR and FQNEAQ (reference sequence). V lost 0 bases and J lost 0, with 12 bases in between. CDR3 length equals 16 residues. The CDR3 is CASSLARGLSSYEQYF. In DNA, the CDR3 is TGTGCCAGCAGCTTAGCCCGAGGCCTCAGCTCCTACGAGCAGTACTTC. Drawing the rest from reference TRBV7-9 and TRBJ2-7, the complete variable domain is DTGVSQNPRHKITKRGQNVTFRCDPISEHNRLYWYRQTLGQGPEFLTYFQNEAQLEKSRLLSDRFSAERPKGSFSTLEIQRTEQGDSAMYLCASSLARGLSSYEQYFGPGTRLTVT.

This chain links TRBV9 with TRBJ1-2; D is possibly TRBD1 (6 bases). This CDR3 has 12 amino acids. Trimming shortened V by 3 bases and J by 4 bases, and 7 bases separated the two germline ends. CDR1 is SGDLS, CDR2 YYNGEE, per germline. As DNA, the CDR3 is TGTGCCAGCAGCGACAGGGCCTATGGCTACACCTTC. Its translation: CASSDRAYGYTF.

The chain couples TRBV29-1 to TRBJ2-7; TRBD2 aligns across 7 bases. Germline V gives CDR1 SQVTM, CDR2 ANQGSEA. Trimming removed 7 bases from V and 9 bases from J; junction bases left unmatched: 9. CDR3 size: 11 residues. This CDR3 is CSGEGPLGQYF. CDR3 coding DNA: TGCAGCGGGGAGGGTCCCCTCGGGCAGTACTTC.

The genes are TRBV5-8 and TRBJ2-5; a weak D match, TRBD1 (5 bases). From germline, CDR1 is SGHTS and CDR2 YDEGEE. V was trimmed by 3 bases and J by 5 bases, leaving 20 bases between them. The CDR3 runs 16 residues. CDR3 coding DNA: TGTGCCAGCAGCTACCTCAACCCGGATAAGGGGGAGACCCAGTACTTC. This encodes CASSYLNPDKGETQYF.

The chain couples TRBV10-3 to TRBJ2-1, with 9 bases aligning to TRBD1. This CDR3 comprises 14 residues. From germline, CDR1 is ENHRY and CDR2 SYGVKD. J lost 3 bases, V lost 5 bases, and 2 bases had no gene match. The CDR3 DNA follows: TGTGCCATCAGTCCGGGACAGGGCTACAATGAGCAGTTCTTC. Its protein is CAISPGQGYNEQFF.

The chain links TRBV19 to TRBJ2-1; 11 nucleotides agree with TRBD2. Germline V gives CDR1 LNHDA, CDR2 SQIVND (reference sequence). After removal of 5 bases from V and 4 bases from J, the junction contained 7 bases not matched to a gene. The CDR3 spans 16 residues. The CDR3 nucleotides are TGTGCCAGTAGTCAACTCAGGACTAGCGGGTACAATGAGCAGTTCTTC. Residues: CASSQLRTSGYNEQFF.

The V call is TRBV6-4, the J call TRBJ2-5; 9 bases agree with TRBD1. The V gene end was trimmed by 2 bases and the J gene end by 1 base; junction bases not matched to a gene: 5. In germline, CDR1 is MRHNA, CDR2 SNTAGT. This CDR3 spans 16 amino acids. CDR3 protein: CASSDGDRAAQETQYF. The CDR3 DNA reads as TGTGCCAGCAGTGACGGGGACAGGGCCGCCCAAGAGACCCAGTACTTC.

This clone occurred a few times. CDR3 nucleotide sequence: TGCGCCAGCAGCTTGGGGGATTCTAGGACAGGGAGCAATGGCTACACCTTC. Its protein product is CASSLGDSRTGSNGYTF. V usage is TRBV5-1 and J usage is TRBJ1-2; 8 bases are a match to TRBD1. In germline, CDR1 is SGHRS, CDR2 YFSETQ. The CDR3 covers 17 residues. The V segment lost 0 bases and the J segment 6 bases; nucleotides outside the gene matches: 13.